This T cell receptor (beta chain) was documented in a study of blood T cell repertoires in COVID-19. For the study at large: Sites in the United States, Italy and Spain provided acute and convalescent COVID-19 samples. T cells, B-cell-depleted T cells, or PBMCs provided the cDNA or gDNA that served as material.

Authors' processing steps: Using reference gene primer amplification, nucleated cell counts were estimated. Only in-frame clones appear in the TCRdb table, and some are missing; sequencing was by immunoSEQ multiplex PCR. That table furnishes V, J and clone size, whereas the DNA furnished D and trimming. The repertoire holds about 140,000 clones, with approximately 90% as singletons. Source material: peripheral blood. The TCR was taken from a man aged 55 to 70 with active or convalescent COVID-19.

The DNA for the CDR3 is TGTGCCAGCAGACTAAGTACCCAGTCCGAGCAGTACTTC. Translation gives CASRLSTQSEQYF. The chain combines TRBV7-2 with TRBJ2-7; D gene ambiguous. The germline V and J ends were trimmed by 6 bases and 6 bases, with 15 bases remaining between them. The CDR3 spans 13 residues. Germline V CDR1 and CDR2: SGHTA, FQGNSA.